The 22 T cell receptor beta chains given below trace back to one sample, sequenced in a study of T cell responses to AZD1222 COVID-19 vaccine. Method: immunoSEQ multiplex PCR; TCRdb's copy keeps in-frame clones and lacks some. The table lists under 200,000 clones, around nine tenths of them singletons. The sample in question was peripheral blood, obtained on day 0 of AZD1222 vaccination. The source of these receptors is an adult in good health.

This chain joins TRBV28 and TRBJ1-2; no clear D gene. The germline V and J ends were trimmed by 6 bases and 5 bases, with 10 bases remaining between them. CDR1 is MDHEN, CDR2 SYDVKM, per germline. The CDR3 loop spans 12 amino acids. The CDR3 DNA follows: TGTGCCAGCAGCCCCGACATATATGGCTACACCTTC. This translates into CASSPDIYGYTF.

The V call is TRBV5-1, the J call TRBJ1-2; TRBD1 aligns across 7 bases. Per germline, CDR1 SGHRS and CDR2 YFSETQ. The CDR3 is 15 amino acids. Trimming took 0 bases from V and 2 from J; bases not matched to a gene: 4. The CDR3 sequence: CASSLGGTENYGYTF. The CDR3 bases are TGCGCCAGCAGCTTGGGGGGGACAGAAAACTATGGCTACACCTTC.

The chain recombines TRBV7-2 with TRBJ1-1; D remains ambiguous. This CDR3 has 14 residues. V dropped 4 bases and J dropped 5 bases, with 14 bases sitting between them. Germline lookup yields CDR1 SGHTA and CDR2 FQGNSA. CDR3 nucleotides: TGTGCCAGCAGCTCCAACCCTCCGTATACTGAAGCTTTCTTT. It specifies CASSSNPPYTEAFF.

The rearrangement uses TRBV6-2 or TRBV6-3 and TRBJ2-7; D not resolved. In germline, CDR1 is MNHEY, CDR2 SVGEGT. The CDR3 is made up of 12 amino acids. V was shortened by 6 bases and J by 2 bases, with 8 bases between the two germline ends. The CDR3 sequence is CASSLAAYEQYF. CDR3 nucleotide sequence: TGTGCCAGCAGCTTAGCCGCCTACGAGCAGTACTTC.

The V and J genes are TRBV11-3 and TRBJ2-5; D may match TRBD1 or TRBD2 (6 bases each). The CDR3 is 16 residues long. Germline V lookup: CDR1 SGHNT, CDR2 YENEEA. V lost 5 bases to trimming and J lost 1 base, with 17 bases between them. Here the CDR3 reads CASSEGLRGRQETQYF. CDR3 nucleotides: TGTGCCAGCAGCGAGGGACTCCGGGGGCGCCAAGAGACCCAGTACTTC.

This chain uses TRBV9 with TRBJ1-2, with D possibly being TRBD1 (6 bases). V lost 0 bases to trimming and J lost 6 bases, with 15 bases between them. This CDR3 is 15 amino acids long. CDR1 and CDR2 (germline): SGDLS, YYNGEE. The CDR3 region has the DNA TGTGCCAGCAGCGTAGCCCCCAGGGGCGCAAATGGCTACACCTTC. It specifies CASSVAPRGANGYTF.

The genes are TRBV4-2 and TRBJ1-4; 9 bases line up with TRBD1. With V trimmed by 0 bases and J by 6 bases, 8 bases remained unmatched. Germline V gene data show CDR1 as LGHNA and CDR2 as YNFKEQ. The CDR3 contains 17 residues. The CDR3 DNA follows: TGTGCCAGCAGCCAAGAAAGGACAGGGGTTTCACATGAAAAACTGTTTTTT. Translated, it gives CASSQERTGVSHEKLFF.

CDR3: CASSDSPTGLNGYTF. The CDR3 DNA follows: TGTGCCAGCAGTGACTCCCCTACAGGGTTGAATGGCTACACCTTC. The genes are TRBV25-1 and TRBJ1-2; possible D gene TRBD1, 6 bases. Germline V gene data show CDR1 as MGHDK and CDR2 as SYGVNS. There are 15 residues in the CDR3. V was shortened by 3 bases and J by 6 bases, with 17 bases between the two germline ends.

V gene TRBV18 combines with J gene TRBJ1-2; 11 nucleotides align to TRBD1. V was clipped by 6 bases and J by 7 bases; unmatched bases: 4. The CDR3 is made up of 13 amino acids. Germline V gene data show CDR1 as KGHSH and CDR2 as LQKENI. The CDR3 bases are TGTGCCAGCTCTCGGGACAGGGGGACTGGCTACACCTTC. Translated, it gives CASSRDRGTGYTF.

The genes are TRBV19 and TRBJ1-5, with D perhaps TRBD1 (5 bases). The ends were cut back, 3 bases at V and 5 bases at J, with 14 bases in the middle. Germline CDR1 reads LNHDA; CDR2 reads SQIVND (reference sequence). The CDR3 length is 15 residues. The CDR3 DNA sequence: TGTGCCAGTAGTATTCAGGTCAGGGTGGATCAGCCCCAGCATTTT. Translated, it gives CASSIQVRVDQPQHF.

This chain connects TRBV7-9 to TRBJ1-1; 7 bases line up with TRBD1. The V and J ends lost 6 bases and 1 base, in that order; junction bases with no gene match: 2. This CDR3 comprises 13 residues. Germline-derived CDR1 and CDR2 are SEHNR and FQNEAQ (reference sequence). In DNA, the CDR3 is TGTGCCAGCAGTCGACAGGGGAACACTGAAGCTTTCTTT. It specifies CASSRQGNTEAFF. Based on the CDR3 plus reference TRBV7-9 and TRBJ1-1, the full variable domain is DTGVSQNPRHKITKRGQNVTFRCDPISEHNRLYWYRQTLGQGPEFLTYFQNEAQLEKSRLLSDRFSAERPKGSFSTLEIQRTEQGDSAMYLCASSRQGNTEAFFGQGTRLTVV.

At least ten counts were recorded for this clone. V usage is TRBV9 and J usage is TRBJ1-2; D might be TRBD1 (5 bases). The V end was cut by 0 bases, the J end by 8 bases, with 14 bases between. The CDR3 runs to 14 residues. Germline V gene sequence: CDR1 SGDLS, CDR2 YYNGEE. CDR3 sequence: CASSVAAQGDGYTF. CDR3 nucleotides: TGTGCCAGCAGCGTAGCTGCCCAGGGTGACGGCTACACCTTC.

CDR3 region: CASSQSSFDPEAFF. The CDR3 region has the DNA TGTGCCAGCAGTCAGAGTAGCTTTGATCCTGAAGCTTTCTTT. The V call is TRBV27, the J call TRBJ1-1; D gene uncertain. This CDR3 has 14 amino acids. Deletions cut 5 bases from V and 6 bases from J, with 16 bases between. CDR1 and CDR2 (germline): MNHEY, SMNVEV (reference sequence).

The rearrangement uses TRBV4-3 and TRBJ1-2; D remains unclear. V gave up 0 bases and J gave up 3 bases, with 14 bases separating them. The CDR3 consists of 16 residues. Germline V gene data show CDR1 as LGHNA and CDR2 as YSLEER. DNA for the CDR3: TGCGCCAGCAGCCAAGAGTTAATCGAGGCCGACTATGGCTACACCTTC. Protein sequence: CASSQELIEADYGYTF.

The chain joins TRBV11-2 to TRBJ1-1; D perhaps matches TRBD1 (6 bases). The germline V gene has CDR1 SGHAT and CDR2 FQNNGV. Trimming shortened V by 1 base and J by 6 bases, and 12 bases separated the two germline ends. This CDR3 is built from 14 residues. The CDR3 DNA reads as TGTGCCAGCAGCTTAGGGCAGGGGAGGGCTGAAGCTTTCTTT. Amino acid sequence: CASSLGQGRAEAFF.

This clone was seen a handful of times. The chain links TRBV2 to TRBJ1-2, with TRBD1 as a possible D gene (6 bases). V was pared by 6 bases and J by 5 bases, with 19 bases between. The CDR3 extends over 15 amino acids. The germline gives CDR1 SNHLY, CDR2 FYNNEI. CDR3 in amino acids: CASSRGAVGRYGYTF. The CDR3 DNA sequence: TGTGCCAGCAGCCGGGGGGCCGTCGGGAGGTATGGCTACACCTTC.

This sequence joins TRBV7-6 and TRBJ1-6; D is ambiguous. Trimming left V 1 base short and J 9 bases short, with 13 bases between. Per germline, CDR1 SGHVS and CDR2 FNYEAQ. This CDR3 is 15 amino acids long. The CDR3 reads CASSLVGLGASPLHF. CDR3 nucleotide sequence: TGTGCCAGCAGCTTAGTGGGATTGGGCGCTTCACCCCTCCACTTT.

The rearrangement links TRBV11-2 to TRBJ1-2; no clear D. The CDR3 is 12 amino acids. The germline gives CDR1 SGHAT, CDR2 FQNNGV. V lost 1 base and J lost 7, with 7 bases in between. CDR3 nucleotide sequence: TGTGCCAGCAGCTTAGGGGTTCGTGGCTACACCTTC. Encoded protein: CASSLGVRGYTF.

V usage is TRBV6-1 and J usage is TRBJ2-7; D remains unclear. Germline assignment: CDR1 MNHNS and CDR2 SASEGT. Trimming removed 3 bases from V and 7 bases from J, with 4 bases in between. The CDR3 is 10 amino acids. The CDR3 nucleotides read TGTGCCAGCAGTGAGTGGGAGCAGTACTTC. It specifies CASSEWEQYF.

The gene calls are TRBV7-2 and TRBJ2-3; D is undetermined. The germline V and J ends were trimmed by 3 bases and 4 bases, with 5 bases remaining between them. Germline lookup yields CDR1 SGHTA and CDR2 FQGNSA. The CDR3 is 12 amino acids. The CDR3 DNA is TGTGCCAGCAGCTTGACGGCAGATACGCAGTATTTT. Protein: CASSLTADTQYF.

CDR3 nucleotides: TGTGCCAGCAGTCCAACAGGGACCAATCAGCCCCAGCATTTT. Translating it yields CASSPTGTNQPQHF. This chain links TRBV28 with TRBJ1-5; D is perhaps TRBD1 (6 bases). V lost 5 bases, J lost 3 bases, and 11 bases lay in between. This CDR3 is built from 14 residues. Germline V gene sequence: CDR1 MDHEN, CDR2 SYDVKM.

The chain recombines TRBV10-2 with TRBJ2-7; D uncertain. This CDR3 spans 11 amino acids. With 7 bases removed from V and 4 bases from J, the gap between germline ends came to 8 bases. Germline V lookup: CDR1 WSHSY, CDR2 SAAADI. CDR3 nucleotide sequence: TGCGCCAGCATGTTCAATTACGAGCAGTACTTC. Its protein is CASMFNYEQYF.